The 19 T cell receptor beta chains below all came from one sample that was sequenced in a study of long-term antiretroviral therapy in people with HIV. Runs used v3.0 of the immunoSEQ assay and were done at survey level. Method: immunoSEQ multiplex PCR; TCRdb's copy keeps in-frame clones and lacks some. This table has 25,000 to 35,000 clones, over 80% appearing once. The starting material was unsorted PBMCs, obtained 0.4 years after starting antiretroviral therapy. These receptors all come from a man aged 18 to 30 with HIV.

The V gene is TRBV4-3, the J gene TRBJ1-1; the D is unclear. Germline V gives CDR1 LGHNA, CDR2 YSLEER. The CDR3 has 14 amino acids. Trimming removed 3 bases from V and 1 base from J, with 9 bases in between. The CDR3 sequence: CASSQYEGNTEAFF. In DNA, the CDR3 is TGCGCCAGCAGCCAGTATGAAGGGAACACTGAAGCTTTCTTT.

The V call is TRBV2, the J call TRBJ1-2; 10 nucleotides match TRBD1. CDR1 SNHLY and CDR2 FYNNEI come from the germline V gene. CDR3 length equals 16 residues. The J segment lost 8 bases and the V segment lost 6 bases, leaving 15 bases of the junction unmatched. CDR3 coding DNA: TGTGCCAGCAGCCCTGGGACAGGGGCGCTCTATGAGGGCTACACCTTC. Its protein is CASSPGTGALYEGYTF.

V gene TRBV10-1 combines with J gene TRBJ2-3; 7 positions match TRBD1. The V segment lost 8 bases and the J segment 2 bases; nucleotides outside the gene matches: 4. The CDR3 runs to 13 residues. The germline gives CDR1 WNHNN, CDR2 SYGVQD (reference sequence). The CDR3 protein is CASSGQYTDTQYF. The CDR3 DNA reads as TGCGCCAGCTCGGGACAGTACACAGATACGCAGTATTTT.

This sequence joins TRBV5-8 and TRBJ1-2; D unclear. Germline V gene sequence: CDR1 SGHTS, CDR2 YDEGEE. Between the trimmed V and J ends, which lost 0 bases and 6 bases, there was a span of 9 bases. The CDR3 length is 13 residues. CDR3 DNA sequence: TGTGCCAGCAGCTTGGGTCAGCATCATGGCTACACCTTC. Encoded protein: CASSLGQHHGYTF.

The chain links TRBV27 to TRBJ1-1, with a possible D match to TRBD1 (6 bases). Germline values: CDR1 MNHEY, CDR2 SMNVEV (reference sequence). Trimming removed 0 bases from V and 5 bases from J, with 13 bases in between. This CDR3 has 15 amino acids. The CDR3 reads CASSLSGGDGTEAFF. The CDR3, as DNA: TGTGCCAGCAGTTTATCAGGGGGGGATGGGACTGAAGCTTTCTTT.

CDR3 loop: CASSLEYSYSYEQYF. CDR3 sequence (DNA): TGTGCCAGCAGCTTAGAGTACAGCTACTCCTACGAGCAGTACTTC. The chain employs TRBV11-2 and TRBJ2-7, with D unresolved. CDR3 length equals 15 residues. CDR1 SGHAT and CDR2 FQNNGV come from the germline V gene. V lost 0 bases and J lost 0, with 9 bases in between. Looking up the rest from reference TRBV11-2 and TRBJ2-7 gives the full variable domain: EAGVAQSPRYKIIEKRQSVAFWCNPISGHATLYWYQQILGQGPKLLIQFQNNGVVDDSQLPKDRFSAERLKGVDSTLKIQPAKLEDSAVYLCASSLEYSYSYEQYFGPGTRLTVT.

The V call is TRBV27, the J call TRBJ2-1; D remains unclear. The V end lost 4 bases, the J end lost 7 bases, and 14 bases lay between the germline ends. The CDR3 is 14 residues long. Germline-derived CDR1 and CDR2 are MNHEY and SMNVEV (reference sequence). As DNA, the CDR3 is TGTGCCAGCAGTTCCCCGGGCCTAAGTAATGAGCAGTTCTTC. Encoded protein: CASSSPGLSNEQFF.

This clone appeared once. The chain has TRBV7-6 and TRBJ1-2; D may be TRBD1 (5 bases). V gave up 2 bases and J gave up 7 bases, with 11 bases separating them. The V gene's germline CDR1 is SGHVS and CDR2 FNYEAQ. The CDR3 totals 13 residues. CDR3 residues: CASSLSQGGGYTF. The CDR3 nucleotides are TGTGCCAGCAGCTTATCCCAGGGCGGTGGCTACACCTTC.

This clone was seen once. The chain links TRBV2 to TRBJ2-1; tentatively, D is TRBD1 (5 bases). The CDR3 has 18 amino acids. CDR1 and CDR2 from the germline V gene are SNHLY and FYNNEI. Trimming left V 6 bases short and J 8 bases short, with 29 bases between. The CDR3 nucleotides are TGTGCCAGCAGACGAACCGGGCCCGGAAATCTTCAGGGCGATGAGCAGTTCTTC. Translated, it gives CASRRTGPGNLQGDEQFF.

This clone was counted between two and nine times. J is TRBJ2-1 and V is TRBV11-2, with D uncertain. CDR1 and CDR2 (germline): SGHAT, FQNNGV. Trimming shortened V by 6 bases and J by 8 bases, and 14 bases separated the two germline ends. There are 13 residues in the CDR3. The CDR3: CASSRTVGDEQFF. In DNA form, the CDR3 reads TGTGCCAGCAGTCGAACGGTAGGCGATGAGCAGTTCTTC.

The rearrangement uses TRBV9 and TRBJ2-2, with 7 bases identical to TRBD2. Germline loops: CDR1 SGDLS, CDR2 YYNGEE. The V segment lost 3 bases and the J segment 6 bases; nucleotides outside the gene matches: 5. The CDR3 totals 14 residues. The CDR3 loop is CASSAWGGPGELFF. CDR3 bases: TGTGCCAGCAGCGCCTGGGGGGGACCCGGGGAGCTGTTTTTT.

CDR3 in DNA: TGTGCCAGCAGTCACGGACTAGCGGGGAACACCGGGGAGCTGTTTTTT. Residues: CASSHGLAGNTGELFF. The chain employs TRBV7-6 and TRBJ2-2; 11 positions match TRBD2. V gave up 6 bases and J gave up 1 base; unmatched junction bases: 4. Germline lookup yields CDR1 SGHVS and CDR2 FNYEAQ. This CDR3 spans 16 amino acids.

The chain employs TRBV27 and TRBJ2-1, with 7 bases identical to TRBD2. V shed 5 bases, J shed 4 bases, and the junction held 2 bases outside the gene matches. Germline CDR1 MNHEY, CDR2 SMNVEV (reference sequence). This CDR3 contains 13 residues. CDR3 residues: CASSPRGYNEQFF. DNA for the CDR3: TGTGCCAGCAGTCCGCGGGGGTACAATGAGCAGTTCTTC.

This chain connects TRBV18 to TRBJ2-4; D gene ambiguous. This CDR3 spans 15 amino acids. The V gene lost 4 bases and the J gene lost 0 bases, with 10 bases spanning the gap. Per the germline V gene, CDR1 is KGHSH and CDR2 is LQKENI. The CDR3 here is CASSRAQLAKNIQYF. In DNA, the CDR3 is TGTGCCAGCTCACGAGCGCAGTTAGCCAAAAACATTCAGTACTTC.

The chain uses TRBV28 and TRBJ2-7; TRBD1 is a possible D gene (6 bases). There are 13 residues in the CDR3. V was pared by 3 bases and J by 4 bases, with 10 bases between. Germline V gives CDR1 MDHEN, CDR2 SYDVKM. In DNA form, the CDR3 reads TGTGCCAGCAGTTTTCTGGACAGTTACGAGCAGTACTTC. This gives the protein CASSFLDSYEQYF.

This clone was recorded only once. V usage is TRBV4-2 and J usage is TRBJ1-1; TRBD1 is a possible D gene (5 bases). Germline V gene data show CDR1 as LGHNA and CDR2 as YNFKEQ. This CDR3 spans 12 amino acids. V was pared by 4 bases and J by 5 bases, with 8 bases between. This CDR3 reads CASSPQGTEAFF. The CDR3 region has the DNA TGTGCCAGCAGCCCCCAGGGAACTGAAGCTTTCTTT.

The chain uses TRBV7-9 and TRBJ1-2; 7 nucleotides line up with TRBD1. The CDR3 is 14 amino acids. CDR1 and CDR2 (germline): SEHNR, FQNEAQ (reference sequence). The V segment lost 1 base and the J segment 7 bases; nucleotides outside the gene matches: 6. The CDR3 spells CASSLEGRQGGYTF. The CDR3 bases are TGTGCCAGCAGCTTAGAGGGGAGACAGGGTGGCTACACCTTC.

The CDR3 loop reads CASSWDRGRIGYTF. The CDR3 DNA reads as TGTGCCAGTAGTTGGGACAGGGGGCGGATTGGCTACACCTTC. J is TRBJ1-2 and V is TRBV19; 12 bases align to TRBD1. From germline, CDR1 is LNHDA and CDR2 SQIVND (reference sequence). V lost 5 bases, J lost 7 bases, and 5 bases stayed unmatched. There are 14 residues in the CDR3.

The chain has TRBV13 and TRBJ1-2; D might be TRBD1 (5 bases). Germline V gives CDR1 PRHDT, CDR2 FYEKMQ (reference sequence). The CDR3 length is 14 residues. Deletions cut 5 bases from V and 0 bases from J, with 10 bases between. The DNA for the CDR3 is TGTGCCAGCAGCCCGGGGGGTTCTAACTATGGCTACACCTTC. It yields the protein CASSPGGSNYGYTF.